The subject of this entry is one TCR beta chain. A single record per CDR3 protein comes from TCRdb applying MiXCR to the PCR reads. Counted here are approximately 15,000 distinct CDR3 sequences, approximately 56% occurring once; the ten biggest clones make up over 15%. The sample is drawn from a study of tumor-infiltrating lymphocytes in oesophageal squamous cell carcinoma. Sequenced input: esophageal tumor tissue. The receptor was derived from a male donor with esophageal squamous cell carcinoma.

The CDR3 reads CASWTGGYEQYF. The CDR3 coding sequence is TGTGCCAGCTGGACAGGGGGCTACGAGCAGTACTTC. This sequence joins TRBV28 and TRBJ2-5; 10 bases are shared with TRBD1. The J call may be wrong; the DNA end is better matched by TRBJ2-7. CDR1 MDHEN and CDR2 SYDVKM come from the germline V gene. The CDR3 runs 12 residues.